These T cell receptor beta chains were read from a single sample in a study of CD8 T cells in Susac syndrome. TCRdb reanalysed the immunoSEQ multiplex PCR reads using MiXCR and keeps one entry per CDR3 protein. The table lists some 150,000 distinct CDR3 sequences, around 94% of them singletons. Input material: CD4+ T cells from PBMCs. Every receptor here comes from a human donor in good health. Each CDR3 is given with its conserved first and last residue. D genes are given only for firm matches. Size is stated for part of the rows, as once, few or many counts, or as a class when the clone is expanded.

D: TRBD1
size: .
V: TRBV18
J: TRBJ2-7
DNA: TGTGCCAGCTCACCCCCCGACAGGGACGAGCAGTACTTC
CDR3: CASSPPDRDEQYF

D: TRBD2
size: .
V: TRBV9
J: TRBJ2-3
DNA: TGTGCCAGCAGCGTAGAAGCGGGAGTACACGTAAACACAGATACGCAGTATTTT
CDR3: CASSVEAGVHVNTDTQYF

D: TRBD1
size: .
V: TRBV5-6
J: TRBJ1-2
DNA: TGTGCCAGCACCTATACCGGGACAGGGGGCGTCTATGGCTACACCTTC
CDR3: CASTYTGTGGVYGYTF

D: .
size: .
V: TRBV7-3
J: TRBJ2-2
DNA: TGTGCCAGCAGCACCCCGACTAGCGGGGAGCTGTTTTTT
CDR3: CASSTPTSGELFF

D: .
size: .
V: TRBV2
J: TRBJ1-1
DNA: TGTGCCAGCAGTGAAGAGCTCAACACTGAAGCTTTCTTT
CDR3: CASSEELNTEAFF

D: TRBD1
size: .
V: TRBV7-2
J: TRBJ1-2
DNA: TGTGCCAGCAGCTCACAGACAGGGAACTATGGCTACACCTTC
CDR3: CASSSQTGNYGYTF

D: .
size: .
V: TRBV23-1
J: TRBJ1-5
DNA: TGCGCCAGCAGTCAATCAGGAACAGGGTTCGTCGGCAATCAGCCCCAGCATTTT
CDR3: CASSQSGTGFVGNQPQHF

D: .
size: .
V: TRBV5-6
J: TRBJ2-2
DNA: TGTGCCAGCAGCTGGGGGAGCACCGGGGAGCTGTTTTTT
CDR3: CASSWGSTGELFF

D: TRBD1
size: .
V: TRBV12-3/TRBV12-4
J: TRBJ1-2
DNA: TGTGCCAGCAGGGCGGGACAGGGGAGGCATGGCTACACCTTC
CDR3: CASRAGQGRHGYTF

D: TRBD2
size: .
V: TRBV10-3
J: TRBJ2-1
DNA: TGTGCCATCACCCCCCAGCTAGCGGGATACTCCTACAATGAGCAGTTCTTC
CDR3: CAITPQLAGYSYNEQFF

D: TRBD2
size: .
V: TRBV24-1
J: TRBJ2-3
DNA: TGTGCCACCAGTGATCCGACTAGCGGGAGTGCAGATACGCAGTATTTT
CDR3: CATSDPTSGSADTQYF

D: .
size: .
V: TRBV18
J: TRBJ2-5
DNA: TGTGCCAGCTCACCTCTCGGCGGGCAAGAGACCCAGTACTTC
CDR3: CASSPLGGQETQYF

D: TRBD2
size: .
V: TRBV2
J: TRBJ2-1
DNA: TGTGCCAGCAGCTTTTGGGGAAGCGGGAGAGGGAATGAGCAGTTCTTC
CDR3: CASSFWGSGRGNEQFF

D: TRBD2
size: .
V: TRBV4-1
J: TRBJ2-3
DNA: TGCGCCAGCAGCCGCCAACTAGCGGGATTTAGCACAGATACGCAGTATTTT
CDR3: CASSRQLAGFSTDTQYF

D: TRBD1
size: .
V: TRBV29-1
J: TRBJ2-5
DNA: TGCAGCGTTGGGGGGGACAGGGGGACCCAAGAGACCCAGTACTTC
CDR3: CSVGGDRGTQETQYF

D: TRBD1
size: .
V: TRBV28
J: TRBJ2-5
DNA: TGTGCCAGCAGTCCCATGACAGGGGAGGAGACCCAGTACTTC
CDR3: CASSPMTGEETQYF

D: TRBD2
size: .
V: TRBV25-1
J: TRBJ2-7
DNA: TGTGCCAGCAGTGAACCAACTAGCGGGAAGAACGAGCAGTACTTC
CDR3: CASSEPTSGKNEQYF

D: TRBD2
size: .
V: TRBV7-9
J: TRBJ2-3
DNA: TGTGCCAGCAGCGCCGGACTAGCGCGGACAGATACGCAGTATTTT
CDR3: CASSAGLARTDTQYF

D: .
size: .
V: TRBV25-1
J: TRBJ1-6
DNA: TGTGCCAGCAGTCAGCGAGGGGCCACTTCACCCCTCCACTTT
CDR3: CASSQRGATSPLHF

D: .
size: .
V: TRBV20-1
J: TRBJ2-4
DNA: TGCAGTGGAGGGTCCGTAGCCAAAAACATTCAGTACTTC
CDR3: CSGGSVAKNIQYF

D: .
size: once
V: TRBV12-3/TRBV12-4
J: TRBJ2-1
DNA: TGTGCCAGCAGGGCCGGACTGCCGTTCTCCTACAATGAGCAGTTCTTC
CDR3: CASRAGLPFSYNEQFF

D: TRBD1
size: once
V: TRBV7-2
J: TRBJ1-1
DNA: TGTGCCAGCAGCTCTGACAGGGTGAACACTGAAGCTTTCTTT
CDR3: CASSSDRVNTEAFF

D: .
size: .
V: TRBV5-6
J: TRBJ1-3
DNA: TGTGCCAGCAGCTTGGCCCGAGGAAACACCATATATTTT
CDR3: CASSLARGNTIYF

D: TRBD1
size: once
V: TRBV5-1
J: TRBJ2-7
DNA: TGCGCCAGCAGGGCCGGGACAGGGTCCCCCTACGAGCAGTACTTC
CDR3: CASRAGTGSPYEQYF

D: .
size: .
V: TRBV29-1
J: TRBJ2-5
DNA: TGCAGCGTTGAAGAGGGAACGGCCCCGGAGACCCAGTACTTC
CDR3: CSVEEGTAPETQYF

D: TRBD2
size: once
V: TRBV3-1
J: TRBJ2-2
DNA: TGTGCCAGCAGCCGGACTAGCCCCGGGGAGCTGTTTTTT
CDR3: CASSRTSPGELFF

D: .
size: .
V: TRBV20-1
J: TRBJ2-2
DNA: TGCAGTGCTAGCTATACAGGGAACACCGGGGAGCTGTTTTTT
CDR3: CSASYTGNTGELFF

D: .
size: .
V: TRBV3-1
J: TRBJ1-2
DNA: TGTGCCAGCAGCCAAGATCGGCGGATGGCTAACTATGGCTACACCTTC
CDR3: CASSQDRRMANYGYTF

D: .
size: .
V: TRBV29-1
J: TRBJ2-3
DNA: TGCAGCGTTGAAGGGGGTCCGAGCACAGATACGCAGTATTTT
CDR3: CSVEGGPSTDTQYF

D: .
size: .
V: TRBV5-6
J: TRBJ1-1
DNA: TGTGCCAGCAGCTTGTTAAGGGGGGACACTGAAGCTTTCTTT
CDR3: CASSLLRGDTEAFF

D: TRBD2
size: .
V: TRBV7-2
J: TRBJ2-1
DNA: TGTGCCAGCAGCTTACTTGGGACTAGCGGGAGAAATGAGCAGTTCTTC
CDR3: CASSLLGTSGRNEQFF

D: TRBD1
size: .
V: TRBV5-4
J: TRBJ2-3
DNA: TGTGCCAGCAGCTTGGTTACAGGGGTAAATACGCAGTATTTT
CDR3: CASSLVTGVNTQYF

D: TRBD1
size: .
V: TRBV29-1
J: TRBJ1-1
DNA: TGCAGCGCCACTGAAAGGACAGGGGGGAGTGGAGCTTTCTTT
CDR3: CSATERTGGSGAFF

D: .
size: .
V: TRBV9
J: TRBJ2-3
DNA: TGTGCCAGCAGCGTAGGAACAGGTCCAGTGTATTTT
CDR3: CASSVGTGPVYF

D: TRBD2
size: .
V: TRBV4-1
J: TRBJ2-1
DNA: TGCGCCAGCAGCCAAGATAAGGCTAGCGGTCGTCGAGCGGAAGAGCAGTTCTTC
CDR3: CASSQDKASGRRAEEQFF

D: TRBD1
size: .
V: TRBV6-5
J: TRBJ2-5
DNA: TGTGCCAGCACACCTCCTGGGACAGAAGAGACCCAGTACTTC
CDR3: CASTPPGTEETQYF

D: .
size: .
V: TRBV27
J: TRBJ2-7
DNA: TGTGCCAGCAGTTTATCTGGGGGAGGCGAGCAGTACTTC
CDR3: CASSLSGGGEQYF

D: TRBD1
size: .
V: TRBV6-1
J: TRBJ1-5
DNA: TGTGCCAGCAGTGGGGACAGAAGTGAGCCCCAGCATTTT
CDR3: CASSGDRSEPQHF

D: TRBD2
size: once
V: TRBV7-2
J: TRBJ2-7
DNA: TGTGCCAGCAGCTTAGGACTAGCGGGGGTAGCCTACGAGCAGTACTTC
CDR3: CASSLGLAGVAYEQYF

D: TRBD2
size: .
V: TRBV5-6
J: TRBJ2-7
DNA: TGTGCCAGCAGTTTGGGAGGGATGCCCACTACGCGTGAGCAGTACTTC
CDR3: CASSLGGMPTTREQYF

D: .
size: .
V: TRBV11-2
J: TRBJ2-7
DNA: TGTGCCAGCAGCTTAGCCCTCCGGAGCCGGAACGAGCAGTACTTC
CDR3: CASSLALRSRNEQYF

D: TRBD1
size: .
V: TRBV18
J: TRBJ1-1
DNA: TGTGCCAGCTCACCACGGACAGGGGGCAAGAACACTGAAGCTTTCTTT
CDR3: CASSPRTGGKNTEAFF

D: TRBD1
size: .
V: TRBV9
J: TRBJ2-3
DNA: TGTGCCAGCAGCGTAGGGGAAACGGGACAGAACACAGATACGCAGTATTTT
CDR3: CASSVGETGQNTDTQYF

D: TRBD1
size: .
V: TRBV7-2
J: TRBJ1-2
DNA: TGTGCCAGCAGCTTAGCGGCAGGGGGCAATGGCTACACCTTC
CDR3: CASSLAAGGNGYTF

D: TRBD1
size: .
V: TRBV6-1
J: TRBJ1-5
DNA: TGTGCCAGCAGGGAACTCCTCTACAGGGGACCTCAGCCCCAGCATTTT
CDR3: CASRELLYRGPQPQHF

D: TRBD1
size: few
V: TRBV12-3/TRBV12-4
J: TRBJ1-1
DNA: TGTGCCAGCAGCTCCGGACAGGGAAGATCGAAAGCTTTCTTT
CDR3: CASSSGQGRSKAFF